The source of this TCR beta chain is a study of CD8+CD57+ T cells in acquired aplastic anemia. Looking at the study overall: An average of 3.2 ug of DNA was obtained from sorted CD4+ and CD8+ cells.

CDR1 is MNHNS, CDR2 SASEGT, per germline. The CDR3 has 13 residues. The ends were cut back, 8 bases at V and 6 bases at J, with 16 bases in the middle. Profiling of TCR beta VDJ combinations and CDR3 sequences used genomic DNA as template. TCRdb reanalysed the reads using MiXCR and keeps one entry per CDR3 protein. Of 200,000 to 250,000 distinct CDR3 sequences in the sample, about a third were seen once. In this sample, this clonotype turned up many times. The sequence was collected from a human donor in good health, serving as a control. Sequencing input: sorted CD4+, CD8+, or CD8+CD57+ T cells (not recorded which) from PBMCs. The V gene is TRBV6-1, the J gene TRBJ1-1; D may be TRBD1 (5 bases). CDR3 loop: CASSTFRAPEAFF. The CDR3 region has the DNA TGTGCCAGCTCTACCTTCAGGGCTCCTGAAGCTTTCTTT.